These 17 T cell receptor beta chains came from one sample sequenced in a study of shared clonotypes between healthy human individuals. TCRdb's table, derived via immunoSEQ multiplex PCR, lists solely in-frame clones and lacks some. The profile shows around 2,000,000 clones, over 85% of them singletons. Sequenced: naive CD4+ T cells sorted from blood. This sample's subset: CD45RA+ positively selected. These receptors all stem from a man aged 18 to 29 in good health.

The V call is TRBV9, the J call TRBJ1-4, with D maybe TRBD1 (6 bases). Trimming removed 4 bases from V and 8 bases from J, with 18 bases in between. CDR3 length equals 15 residues. The germline V gene has CDR1 SGDLS and CDR2 YYNGEE. The DNA of the CDR3 is TGTGCCAGCAGCCCACAATCGGGGGCGGGCGAAAAACTGTTTTTT. Protein sequence: CASSPQSGAGEKLFF.

This clone was counted a few times. J is TRBJ2-7 and V is TRBV7-9; 7 bases match TRBD1. The germline gives CDR1 SEHNR, CDR2 FQNEAQ (reference sequence). V trimming: 4 bases; J trimming: 5 bases; junction bases outside the gene matches: 8. The CDR3 is made up of 14 amino acids. DNA of the CDR3: TGTGCCAGCAGCTCGACAGGGATCCCTAACGAGCAGTACTTC. It codes for CASSSTGIPNEQYF.

As for this clone: This specimen includes other DNA sequences encoding the same CDR3. V gene TRBV5-1 combines with J gene TRBJ2-7, with 10 bases lining up with TRBD1. V was pared by 1 base and J by 2 bases, with 3 bases of the junction left unmatched. Germline CDR1 SGHRS, CDR2 YFSETQ. This CDR3 spans 15 amino acids. The CDR3 is CASSLRTGGTYEQYF. The CDR3 nucleotides are TGCGCCAGCAGCTTGAGGACAGGGGGTACCTACGAGCAGTACTTC.

This chain joins TRBV5-4 and TRBJ2-5; D gene ambiguous. The CDR3 contains 12 residues. Trimming took off 1 base at V and 5 bases at J, with 6 bases between the two ends. The germline V gene has CDR1 SGHNT and CDR2 YYREEE (reference sequence). CDR3 in DNA: TGTGCCAGCAGCTTGAATATGGAGACCCAGTACTTC. Translation: CASSLNMETQYF.

In its sample, this clone was seen once. The rearrangement links TRBV5-6 to TRBJ1-6; D is unclear. The ends were cut back, 0 bases at V and 9 bases at J, with 16 bases in the middle. The CDR3 covers 16 residues. Germline lookup yields CDR1 SGHDT and CDR2 YYEEEE. The CDR3 DNA reads TGTGCCAGCAGCTTGGAGGGCGTGGGAGGCTTTTCACCCCTCCACTTT. Protein product: CASSLEGVGGFSPLHF.

About this clone: Other DNA sequences in this sample translate to the same CDR3. V gene TRBV10-3 combines with J gene TRBJ2-5; the D gene could be TRBD1 or TRBD2 (5 bases each). Trimming took 0 bases from V and 5 from J, leaving 10 bases between them. The CDR3 consists of 14 residues. Germline CDR1 and CDR2: ENHRY and SYGVKD. The CDR3 nucleotides read TGTGCCATCAGTGAGTCGAGGGGTGGTGAGACCCAGTACTTC. Amino acids: CAISESRGGETQYF.

CDR3 sequence: CASISPVRSYEQYF. The CDR3 DNA follows: TGTGCCAGCATTTCCCCGGTCCGGAGCTACGAGCAGTACTTC. V gene TRBV28 combines with J gene TRBJ2-7; D is undetermined. This CDR3 has 14 residues. CDR1 is MDHEN and CDR2 is SYDVKM in the germline V gene. V lost 7 bases and J lost 3, with 16 bases in between.

The chain is built from TRBV28 and TRBJ1-1; tentatively, D is TRBD1 (6 bases). The CDR3 extends over 16 amino acids. From germline, CDR1 is MDHEN and CDR2 SYDVKM. Trimming stripped 3 bases from V and 5 bases from J, with 19 bases between. CDR3 nucleotide sequence: TGTGCCAGCAGTTTTCCCCCAGGGGTCGTCGGGACTGAAGCTTTCTTT. This encodes CASSFPPGVVGTEAFF.

The CDR3: CASSLEVRVNTGELFF. The CDR3, as DNA: TGCGCCAGCAGCTTGGAAGTCAGGGTGAACACCGGGGAGCTGTTTTTT. This chain joins TRBV5-1 and TRBJ2-2, with D perhaps matching TRBD1 (5 bases). Germline-derived CDR1 and CDR2 are SGHRS and YFSETQ. CDR3 length equals 16 residues. With 0 bases removed from V and 1 base from J, the gap between germline ends came to 10 bases.

This sequence joins TRBV28 and TRBJ2-7; 11 bases line up with TRBD1. The CDR3 covers 15 residues. CDR1 MDHEN and CDR2 SYDVKM come from the germline V gene. Trimming removed 5 bases from V and 2 bases from J; junction bases left unmatched: 5. The CDR3 region has the DNA TGTGCCAGCAGTCCTTCGGACAGGGGGCCCTACGAGCAGTACTTC. As protein: CASSPSDRGPYEQYF.

The CDR3 protein is CASYVGVAETQYF. CDR3 DNA sequence: TGTGCCAGCTATGTCGGGGTCGCTGAGACCCAGTACTTC. This chain uses TRBV6-1 with TRBJ2-5, with D perhaps TRBD2 (5 bases). Germline-derived CDR1 and CDR2 are MNHNS and SASEGT. The CDR3 length is 13 residues. V shed 8 bases and J shed 5 bases, with 15 bases lying between them.

The rearrangement uses TRBV6-5 and TRBJ1-6; D gene ambiguous. This CDR3 has 14 amino acids. Looked up from germline, CDR1 is MNHEY and CDR2 is SVGAGI. V lost 7 bases and J 10 bases, leaving 17 bases between the germline ends. This CDR3 is CASMRKSNRSPLHF. The CDR3, as DNA: TGTGCCAGCATGAGAAAAAGCAACAGATCACCCCTCCACTTT.

This chain connects TRBV6-6 to TRBJ2-1; 7 bases match TRBD2. Per the germline V gene, CDR1 is MNHNY and CDR2 is SVGAGI (reference sequence). CDR3 length: 14 amino acids. CDR3 loop: CVTQAGITYNEQFF. The DNA of the CDR3 is TGTGTTACGCAAGCGGGAATCACCTACAATGAGCAGTTCTTC.

The CDR3 DNA follows: TGCAGCGTTCTCGGACAGGGGGCCGCAGAGACCCAGTACTTC. Translated: CSVLGQGAAETQYF. The rearrangement links TRBV29-1 to TRBJ2-5; 11 positions agree with TRBD1. Germline V gene sequence: CDR1 SQVTM, CDR2 ANQGSEA. This CDR3 has 14 amino acids. V dropped 5 bases and J dropped 4; count of bases not matched to a gene: 6.

The chain is built from TRBV11-2 and TRBJ1-1; no firm D call. V gave up 2 bases and J gave up 1 base, with 5 bases separating them. Germline values: CDR1 SGHAT, CDR2 FQNNGV. This CDR3 region has 13 residues. CDR3 sequence (DNA): TGTGCCAGCAGCTTAAGTACGAACACTGAAGCTTTCTTT. The encoded protein is CASSLSTNTEAFF.

The J gene is TRBJ2-3, the V gene TRBV9; 7 nucleotides align to TRBD2. Germline V gene data show CDR1 as SGDLS and CDR2 as YYNGEE. There are 15 residues in the CDR3. Germline trimming cut 0 bases from V and 7 bases from J; bases unmatched to any gene: 8. This chain's CDR3 is CASSVDTAGVNTQYF. CDR3 DNA sequence: TGTGCCAGCAGCGTAGATACTGCGGGGGTGAATACGCAGTATTTT.

The chain joins TRBV27 to TRBJ1-3, with no clear D. The germline V and J ends were trimmed by 3 bases and 2 bases, with 5 bases remaining between them. CDR3 length: 13 amino acids. Germline V lookup: CDR1 MNHEY, CDR2 SMNVEV (reference sequence). CDR3 sequence: CASSFTTGNTIYF. The CDR3 bases are TGTGCCAGCAGTTTTACTACTGGAAACACCATATATTTT.